This T cell receptor beta chain comes out of a study of patients and donors after allogeneic stem cell transplantation (dated by TCRdb to about 2020). This clonotype has a handful of counts. No cognate antigen has been identified for it. The input lacks base qualities; no much larger clone sits a single base away. The library was prepared using RT-PCR. TCRdb records NextSeq 550 as the sequencer. TCRdb redid the processing of the public reads, applying fastp at Q25 and MiXCR, and retained in-frame beta chains. Each entry merges the rows of one CDR3 protein and shows their most common DNA and genes. Counted in this sample were 50,000 to 60,000 distinct CDR3 sequences; about 14% of them appeared once. The top ten clones comprise about a third of the sample. A distance of 13 bases separates the germline ends of V and J, which lose 4 bases and 3 bases respectively. Per the germline V gene, SQVTM is the CDR1 and ANQGSEA is the CDR2. From cysteine to phenylalanine, the CDR3 is 13 amino acids long. The kept DNA is CDR3 alone, 39 bases in frame from the first base.

The TCR originated in a human donor who was either an allogeneic HSCT recipient or a stem cell or donor lymphocyte infusion donor (not recorded which). It is not recorded whose cells these are; they may come from a transplant donor. The chain couples TRBV29-1 to TRBJ2-7; the D element could tentatively be TRBD1 or TRBD2, as 5 bases agree for each. The sample was blood, either unsorted or a sorted T cell fraction (not recorded which). The CDR3 region: CSVVSQGDYEQYF. The DNA sequence is given as TGCAGCGTTGTGAGCCAGGGAGACTACGAGCAGTACTTC.